This TCR beta chain comes out of a study of shared clonotypes between healthy human individuals. All of the donors resided in Nashville, Tennessee, and each was a Caucasian adult. Splitting of CD4+ cells produced CD45RA+ naive and CD45RA-negative memory subsets. As concerns this clone: Its antigen is as yet unknown. The same CDR3 arises from other DNA sequences in this sample as well.

Germline assignment: CDR1 LNHDA and CDR2 SQIVND (reference sequence). Trimming cost V 1 base and J 3 bases; bases outside gene matches: 1. This CDR3 contains 15 residues. General observations from the study: Clonotypes not shared had lower generation probabilities than those common to all four donors. As a rule, naive subsets had a larger estimated richness than memory subsets.

The method was immunoSEQ multiplex PCR; TCRdb's version includes in-frame clones alone and lacks a portion of them. The data contain some 660,000 clones, 73% of them singletons. The V gene is TRBV19, the J gene TRBJ2-1; 9 nucleotides align to TRBD2. The sequence was obtained from a woman in her thirties in good health. The material sequenced was memory CD4+ T cells sorted from blood. Sample subset: CD45RA-negative fraction. The CDR3 bases are TGTGCCAGTAGTATAGGTAGCGGGGGCTACAATGAGCAGTTCTTC. It yields the protein CASSIGSGGYNEQFF.